This T cell receptor beta chain is drawn from a study of PD-1 blockade in classical Hodgkin lymphoma. Study summary: Patients were dosed intravenously with nivolumab at 3 mg/kg every 2 weeks. Study findings and constraints: Exclusion removed patients who began nivolumab under 1 year after ASCT. Reports indicated that newly diagnosed patients had lower baseline TCR diversity than healthy donors did.

Every single patient, without exception, relapsed after autologous stem cell transplantation, and brentuximab vedotin exposure varied. Classification of best responses gave complete response, partial response or progressive disease. V gave up 7 bases and J gave up 4 bases, with 13 bases separating them. The germline gives CDR1 LNHDA, CDR2 SQIVND (reference sequence). The CDR3 consists of 13 residues. Clones were sequenced by immunoSEQ multiplex PCR, and TCRdb holds only the in-frame ones, with some missing. The table has 84,000 or so clones, nearly 95% seen once. In regard to this clone: No antigen is known for it.

This sample comprised peripheral blood mononuclear cells (PBMCs), obtained before the second cycle of nivolumab. The TCR originated in a human donor with classical Hodgkin lymphoma. This rearrangement joins TRBV19 to TRBJ1-1, with D unresolved. As DNA, the CDR3 is TGTGCCAGTATCTCGACGGGGTTCACTGAAGCTTTCTTT. The encoded protein is CASISTGFTEAFF.